The 3 T cell receptor beta chains below all came from one sample that was sequenced in a study of T cell repertoires in ileal Crohn's disease. Only in-frame clones appear in the TCRdb table, and some are missing; sequencing was by immunoSEQ multiplex PCR. The sample lists about 2,700 clones, around three quarters occurring once. As to time point: neoterminal ileum biopsy at postoperative endoscopy, about 6 months after surgery. Sequenced: ileal tissue. These receptor sequences come from an adult with Crohn's disease.

This chain connects TRBV7-6 to TRBJ1-1, with D tentatively TRBD1 (5 bases). This CDR3 is built from 15 residues. Germline CDR1 is SGHVS and CDR2 is FNYEAQ. Trimming removed 0 bases at V and 1 base at J, with 9 bases between. The CDR3 loop is CASSLAGGGNTEAFF. The CDR3 DNA follows: TGTGCCAGCAGCTTAGCCGGGGGGGGGAACACTGAAGCTTTCTTT.

The chain employs TRBV9 and TRBJ2-1, with D unclear. The CDR3 spans 15 residues. The V gene's germline CDR1 is SGDLS and CDR2 YYNGEE. V was trimmed by 5 bases and J by 0 bases, leaving 12 bases between them. The CDR3 bases are TGTGCCAGCAGTCCAGACCGGAGCTCCTACAATGAGCAGTTCTTC. This encodes CASSPDRSSYNEQFF. The variable domain in full, with the rest retrieved from reference TRBV9 and TRBJ2-1, is DSGVTQTPKHLITATGQRVTLRCSPRSGDLSVYWYQQSLDQGLQFLIQYYNGEERAKGNILERFSAQQFPDLHSELNLSSLELGDSALYFCASSPDRSSYNEQFFGPGTRLTVL.

This clone was seen a few times. The J gene is TRBJ2-3, the V gene TRBV23-1, with D unclear. TRBV23-1 is treated as an ORF (open reading frame) with a function not yet certain. V was shortened by 0 bases and J by 0 bases, with 13 bases between the two germline ends. This CDR3 contains 17 residues. Written as DNA, the CDR3 is TGCGCCAGCAGTCAATCGATGGGCCGACCAAGCACAGATACGCAGTATTTT. This gives the protein CASSQSMGRPSTDTQYF.